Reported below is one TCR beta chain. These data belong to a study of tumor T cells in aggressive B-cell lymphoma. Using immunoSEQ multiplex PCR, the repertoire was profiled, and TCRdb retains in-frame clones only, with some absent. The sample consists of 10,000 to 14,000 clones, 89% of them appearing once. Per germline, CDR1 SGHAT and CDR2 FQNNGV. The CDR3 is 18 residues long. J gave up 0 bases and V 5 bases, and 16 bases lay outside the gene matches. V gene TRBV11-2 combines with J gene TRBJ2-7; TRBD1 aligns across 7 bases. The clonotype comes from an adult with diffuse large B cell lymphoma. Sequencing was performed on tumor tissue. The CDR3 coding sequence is TGTGCCAGCAGCCACCTGGCCCCCACAGGGGCCTTCTCCTACGAGCAGTACTTC. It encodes CASSHLAPTGAFSYEQYF.